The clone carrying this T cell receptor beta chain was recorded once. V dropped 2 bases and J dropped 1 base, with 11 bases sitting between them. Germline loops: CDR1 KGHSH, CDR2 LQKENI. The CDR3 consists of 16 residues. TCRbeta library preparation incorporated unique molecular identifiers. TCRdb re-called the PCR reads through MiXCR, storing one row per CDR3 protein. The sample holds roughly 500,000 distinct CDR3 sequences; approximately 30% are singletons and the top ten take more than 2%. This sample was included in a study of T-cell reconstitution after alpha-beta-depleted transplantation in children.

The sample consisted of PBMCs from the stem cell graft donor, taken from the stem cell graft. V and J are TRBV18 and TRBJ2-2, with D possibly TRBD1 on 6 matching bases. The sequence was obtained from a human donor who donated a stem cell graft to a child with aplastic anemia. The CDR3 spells CASSPGLTGNTGELFF. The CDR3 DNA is TGTGCCAGCTCACCAGGGTTGACAGGGAACACCGGGGAGCTGTTTTTT.